This T cell receptor beta chain was recovered during a study of blood T cell repertoires in COVID-19. Profiled with immunoSEQ multiplex PCR; TCRdb holds only in-frame clones, not every one. The sample yields some 360,000 clones, approximately 89% seen once. The V gene lost 5 bases and the J gene lost 4 bases, with 14 bases spanning the gap. Germline V gene sequence: CDR1 MGHRA, CDR2 YSYEKL. The CDR3 runs 14 residues. J is TRBJ1-2 and V is TRBV4-1, with D hard to call. The receptor was derived from a woman between 55 and 75 years old with COVID-19, enrolled during active disease. The sample taken for sequencing was peripheral blood. The CDR3 sequence: CASSSGRSFYGYTF. The CDR3 DNA sequence: TGCGCCAGCAGCAGTGGGAGGAGCTTCTATGGCTACACCTTC.